This T cell receptor beta chain derives from a study of Tregs in tolerant kidney transplant recipients. Study-wide results and caveats: Few patients were studied, so findings need validation in larger groups.

Libraries were prepared by immunoSEQ multiplex PCR; TCRdb keeps only in-frame clonotypes and omits some of them. The sample has 200,000 to 300,000 clones, more than 65% seen once. Thawed PBMCs were FACS-sorted into unstimulated CD4+CD25+CD127- regulatory T cells, CD4+CD25- non-regulatory cells, CD4 and CD8 cells. V dropped 0 bases and J dropped 7; count of bases not matched to a gene: 4. This CDR3 has 15 residues. Germline lookup yields CDR1 MRHNA and CDR2 SNTAGT. In regard to this clone: As yet, its antigen is unknown.

This chain uses TRBV6-4 with TRBJ2-1, with 9 bases matching TRBD2. The source material was CD4+ T cells from blood. The clonotype originates from a human donor in good health. DNA of the CDR3: TGTGCCAGCAGTGACTCCGGACTAGCGAGTAATGAGCAGTTCTTC. Protein sequence: CASSDSGLASNEQFF.